This T cell receptor beta chain was documented in a study of CD8 T cells in ankylosing spondylitis (dated by TCRdb to the late 2010s). About the investigation overall: The study set out to find disease-linked TCR variants by profiling T cell receptor beta repertoires in ankylosing spondylitis patients and healthy donors. In total, the full study cohort was made up of 85 to 140 healthy donors and 25 to 30 ankylosing spondylitis patients. Peripheral blood was sampled, and synovial fluid was additionally collected from ankylosing spondylitis patients. Summary of the overall study and its limitations: In peripheral blood, the disease-linked clones were found at relatively low frequencies and had a CD8+ phenotype. Blood from ankylosing spondylitis patients appeared to be characterized by a TCR beta motif composed of under ten highly homologous amino acid variants. Some TCR beta motif variants had previously been reported in synovial fluid and blood of reactive arthritis patients, which suggested common disease-initiation mechanisms. The disease-linked clones were reported to be significantly enriched in matched synovial fluid samples from ankylosing spondylitis patients.

The germline V gene gives CDR1 as MNHEY and CDR2 as SVGAGI. At the junction V is shortened by 4 bases and J by 8 bases, with 8 bases in between. Measured from the cysteine to the phenylalanine, the CDR3 is 11 residues long. Only the CDR3 DNA is retained, 33 bases long and in frame from the first base. About this clonotype: It has no known antigen specificity. Qualities for individual bases were not recorded, and no much larger clone is one base off.

The data were produced on an Illumina HiSeq 2500. Quantitative 5'-RACE with molecular barcodes was the method used to prepare the TCR beta libraries. Per the original workflow: A new computational method based on a probabilistic model of VDJ rearrangement was used to identify disease-linked TCR variants. The raw public reads went through TCRdb reprocessing: fastp at Q25, MiXCR clone calling, in-frame beta chains kept. A single entry per CDR3 protein holds the most common genes and DNA from its merged rows. These V and J calls rely on TCRdb rather than the paper's analysis. This sample gives some 840,000 distinct CDR3 sequences in total; about 10% of them show up just once. The ten most abundant clones make up about 0.5% of the sample.

Recombination linked TRBV6-5 to TRBJ1-2, with the D gene uncertain. The sequence was obtained from a male donor with ankylosing spondylitis. Specimen: blood, either unsorted or a sorted T cell fraction (not recorded which). The DNA sequence reads TGTGCCAGCAGTTCCAATCAAGGCTACACCTTC. It translates to CASSSNQGYTF.